The 14 T cell receptor beta chains listed next were all sequenced from one sample in a study of blood T cell repertoires in COVID-19. This table comes from immunoSEQ multiplex PCR, and its TCRdb copy is limited to in-frame clones, with some not included. The table includes hundreds of thousands of clones, around 80% detected once. Sequenced material: PBMCs or T cells enriched from blood (not recorded which). These TCRs come from a man between 40 and 49 years old who had been exposed to COVID-19.

The count of this clone is one. The chain combines TRBV12-3 or TRBV12-4 with TRBJ1-2, with D hard to call. V lost 4 bases, J lost 5 bases, and 8 bases lay in between. The CDR3 contains 12 residues. For the CDR3, the DNA is TGTGCCAGCAGTTCCGGGATATATGGCTACACCTTC. Encoded protein: CASSSGIYGYTF.

The chain has TRBV19 and TRBJ2-7; 10 bases are a match to TRBD1. The CDR3 consists of 12 residues. Germline V CDR1 and CDR2: LNHDA, SQIVND (reference sequence). V gave up 9 bases and J gave up 4 bases; unmatched junction bases: 3. The CDR3 region is CASRDRGYEQYF. The CDR3 DNA is TGTGCCAGCCGGGACAGGGGTTACGAGCAGTACTTC.

The chain has TRBV5-1 and TRBJ2-1, with 14 bases fitting TRBD2. V was clipped by 5 bases and J by 8 bases; unmatched bases: 6. This CDR3 is built from 15 residues. The V gene's germline CDR1 is SGHRS and CDR2 YFSETQ. In nucleotides, the CDR3 is TGCGCCAGCAGATCTGGACTAGCGGGAGGTTATGAGCAGTTCTTC. Encoded protein: CASRSGLAGGYEQFF.

The chain recombines TRBV7-9 with TRBJ1-6, with D possibly matching TRBD1 (6 bases). Germline CDR1 and CDR2: SEHNR and FQNEAQ (reference sequence). The V and J ends lost 5 bases and 10 bases respectively, with 12 bases between them. This CDR3 contains 13 residues. The CDR3 sequence: CASSQRGGSPLHF. The CDR3 DNA reads TGTGCCAGCAGCCAACGAGGGGGATCACCCCTCCACTTT.

The chain is built from TRBV19 and TRBJ1-6; no definite D call. V lost 6 bases to trimming and J lost 6 bases, with 6 bases between them. The V gene's germline CDR1 is LNHDA and CDR2 SQIVND (reference sequence). The CDR3 loop spans 12 amino acids. The CDR3 protein is CASRQSNSPLHF. The CDR3 DNA reads TGTGCCAGTAGACAGTCTAATTCACCCCTCCACTTT.

The chain recombines TRBV2 with TRBJ2-3; D ambiguous. This CDR3 region has 11 residues. Germline assignment: CDR1 SNHLY and CDR2 FYNNEI. V shed 2 bases and J shed 10 bases, with 7 bases lying between them. CDR3 sequence: CASSELFPQYF. CDR3 sequence (DNA): TGTGCCAGCAGTGAACTTTTTCCGCAGTATTTT.

V and J are TRBV2 and TRBJ1-2; no firm D call. This CDR3 region has 14 residues. Germline CDR1 and CDR2: SNHLY and FYNNEI. The V and J ends lost 2 bases and 8 bases respectively, with 15 bases between them. The CDR3 DNA follows: TGTGCCAGCAGTGAAATTACCCAGGAGCGGGGCTACACCTTC. As protein: CASSEITQERGYTF.

This clone was found a few times. The chain joins TRBV7-9 to TRBJ2-1; D is ambiguous. The V end lost 5 bases, the J end lost 7 bases, and 12 bases lay between the germline ends. Germline V CDR1 and CDR2: SEHNR, FQNEAQ (reference sequence). The CDR3 extends over 13 amino acids. Written as DNA, the CDR3 is TGTGCCAGCAGCCAGTCGGGTTTGAATGAGCAGTTCTTC. Its translation: CASSQSGLNEQFF. Variable domain in full (rest from reference TRBV7-9 and TRBJ2-1): DTGVSQNPRHKITKRGQNVTFRCDPISEHNRLYWYRQTLGQGPEFLTYFQNEAQLEKSRLLSDRFSAERPKGSFSTLEIQRTEQGDSAMYLCASSQSGLNEQFFGPGTRLTVL.

The rearrangement links TRBV11-1 to TRBJ2-7, with D unresolved. Trimming took off 5 bases at V and 1 base at J, with 12 bases between the two ends. This CDR3 is built from 14 residues. In germline, CDR1 is SGHAT, CDR2 FQDESV (reference sequence). The CDR3 DNA follows: TGTGCCAGCAGCCCTCTTTCCACTTCCTACGAGCAGTACTTC. This codes for CASSPLSTSYEQYF. The full variable domain, its missing parts supplied by reference TRBV11-1 and TRBJ2-7, is EAEVAQSPRYKITEKSQAVAFWCDPISGHATLYWYRQILGQGPELLVQFQDESVVDDSQLPKDRFSAERLKGVDSTLKIQPAELGDSAMYLCASSPLSTSYEQYFGPGTRLTVT.

The chain is built from TRBV5-1 and TRBJ1-1; 7 bases line up with TRBD1. The germline V gene encodes CDR1 SGHRS and CDR2 YFSETQ. CDR3 size: 13 residues. Unmatched junction bases numbered 5, after V lost 6 bases and J lost 3 bases. CDR3 DNA sequence: TGCGCCAGCACCCCCGACAGGGACACTGAAGCTTTCTTT. Its protein product is CASTPDRDTEAFF.

This clone was detected many times. The rearrangement links TRBV7-9 to TRBJ2-3, with a possible D match to TRBD1 (5 bases). Germline loops: CDR1 SEHNR, CDR2 FQNEAQ (reference sequence). The CDR3 contains 16 residues. Trimming shortened V by 2 bases and J by 5 bases, and 17 bases separated the two germline ends. In nucleotides, the CDR3 is TGTGCCAGCAGCTTAAACGGGCTCAGGGTCGAAGATACGCAGTATTTT. Its protein product is CASSLNGLRVEDTQYF.

The rearrangement links TRBV29-1 to TRBJ1-3; D is ambiguous. Trimming left V 7 bases short and J 0 bases short, with 7 bases between. Germline loops: CDR1 SQVTM, CDR2 ANQGSEA. The CDR3 covers 12 residues. This chain's CDR3 is CSAGSSGNTIYF. The CDR3 nucleotides are TGCAGCGCTGGGAGCTCTGGAAACACCATATATTTT.

J is TRBJ2-7 and V is TRBV6-5, with a weak D call TRBD1 (5 bases). V was clipped by 3 bases and J by 0 bases, with 9 bases between them. The CDR3 length is 14 residues. CDR1 MNHEY and CDR2 SVGAGI come from the germline V gene. CDR3 sequence: CASSYQGDSYEQYF. The CDR3 nucleotides are TGTGCCAGCAGTTATCAAGGGGACTCCTACGAGCAGTACTTC.

This clone has a single count. This sequence joins TRBV30 and TRBJ2-6, with TRBD1 matching 7 bases. Germline V gives CDR1 GTSNPN, CDR2 SVGIG (reference sequence). There are 15 residues in the CDR3. V shed 0 bases, J shed 13 bases, and the junction held 12 bases outside the gene matches. The CDR3 sequence is CAWSVSTGQSLVLTF. The CDR3 DNA reads as TGTGCCTGGAGTGTATCCACGGGACAGAGCTTAGTCCTGACTTTC.